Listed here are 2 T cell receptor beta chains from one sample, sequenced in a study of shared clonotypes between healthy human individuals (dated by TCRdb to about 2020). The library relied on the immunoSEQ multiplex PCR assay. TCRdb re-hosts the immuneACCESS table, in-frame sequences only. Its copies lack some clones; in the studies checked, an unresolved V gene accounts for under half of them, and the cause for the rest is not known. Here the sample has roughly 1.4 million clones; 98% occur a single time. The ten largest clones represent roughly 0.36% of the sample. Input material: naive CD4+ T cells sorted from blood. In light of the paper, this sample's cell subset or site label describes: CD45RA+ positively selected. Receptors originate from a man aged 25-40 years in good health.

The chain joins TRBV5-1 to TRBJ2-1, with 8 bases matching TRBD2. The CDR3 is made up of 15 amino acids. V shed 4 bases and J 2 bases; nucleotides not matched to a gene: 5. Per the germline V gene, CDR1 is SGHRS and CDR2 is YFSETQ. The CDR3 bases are TGCGCCAGCAGCCTCGGGAGGGCCACCTACAATGAGCAGTTCTTC. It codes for CASSLGRATYNEQFF.

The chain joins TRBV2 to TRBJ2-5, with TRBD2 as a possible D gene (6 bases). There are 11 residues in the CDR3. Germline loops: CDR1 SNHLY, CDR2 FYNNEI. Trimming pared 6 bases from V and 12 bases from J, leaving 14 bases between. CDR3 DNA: TGTGCCAGCAGGGACGACGGGAGTGAGTACTTC. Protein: CASRDDGSEYF.